The next 29 T cell receptor beta chains were all read from a single sample in a study of T cell responses to AZD1222 COVID-19 vaccine. The method was immunoSEQ multiplex PCR; TCRdb's version includes in-frame clones alone and lacks a portion of them. The sample contains more than 95,000 clones, over 80% of which appear only once. Material: peripheral blood, obtained on day 0 of AZD1222 vaccination. The receptor source for this set is an adult in good health.

V is TRBV7-6 and J is TRBJ1-3, with D possibly being TRBD1 (6 bases). This CDR3 has 16 residues. In germline, CDR1 is SGHVS, CDR2 FNYEAQ. V dropped 3 bases and J dropped 0 bases, with 12 bases sitting between them. CDR3 in amino acids: CASSLGEQGSGNTIYF. CDR3 bases: TGTGCCAGCAGCTTGGGAGAACAGGGCTCTGGAAACACCATATATTTT.

The chain joins TRBV6-5 to TRBJ2-5; D call uncertain. Germline V gene lookup returns CDR1 MNHEY and CDR2 SVGAGI. Trimming left V 2 bases short and J 5 bases short, with 12 bases between. The CDR3 extends over 14 amino acids. CDR3 in DNA: TGTGCCAGCAGTTACGACACCGATGGGGAGACCCAGTACTTC. This gives the protein CASSYDTDGETQYF.

This chain joins TRBV5-1 and TRBJ1-1, with a weak D call TRBD1 (5 bases). The V end lost 1 base, the J end lost 5 bases, and 9 bases lay between the germline ends. Germline values: CDR1 SGHRS, CDR2 YFSETQ. This CDR3 has 13 residues. CDR3 DNA: TGCGCCAGCAGCTTGTATGGGGGGACTGAAGCTTTCTTT. The encoded protein is CASSLYGGTEAFF.

This rearrangement joins TRBV15 to TRBJ2-2; D may be TRBD2 (5 bases). This CDR3 has 16 amino acids. Germline CDR1 LNHNV, CDR2 YYDKDF (reference sequence). V lost 1 base to trimming and J lost 3 bases, with 12 bases between them. The CDR3 protein is CATSRAEGLDTGELFF. The CDR3 coding sequence is TGTGCCACCAGCAGAGCAGAGGGTTTGGACACCGGGGAGCTGTTTTTT.

This chain joins TRBV5-1 and TRBJ1-5; D ambiguous. The CDR3 is made up of 14 amino acids. Germline CDR1 reads SGHRS; CDR2 reads YFSETQ. Trimming took 0 bases from V and 3 from J, leaving 7 bases between them. CDR3 region: CASSLGLTNQPQHF. The CDR3 DNA follows: TGCGCCAGCAGCTTGGGGCTTACCAATCAGCCCCAGCATTTT.

V is TRBV6-6 and J is TRBJ1-1, with 8 bases that match TRBD1. V lost 7 bases to trimming and J lost 5 bases; unmatched junction nucleotides: 12. Germline V gene lookup returns CDR1 MNHNY and CDR2 SVGAGI (reference sequence). CDR3 length: 15 residues. The CDR3 DNA reads TGTGCCAGCAAGACTTCCGGGACAGGTGGAACTGAAGCTTTCTTT. This gives the protein CASKTSGTGGTEAFF.

The V call is TRBV11-3, the J call TRBJ1-1, with D tentatively TRBD1 (6 bases). Per the germline V gene, CDR1 is SGHNT and CDR2 is YENEEA. The V gene lost 0 bases and the J gene lost 0 bases, with 11 bases spanning the gap. This CDR3 has 16 residues. The CDR3 coding sequence is TGTGCCAGCAGCTTAGAGCGGGGGCTAATGAACACTGAAGCTTTCTTT. This encodes CASSLERGLMNTEAFF.

This clone has more than one count but fewer than ten. The rearrangement joins TRBV4-1 to TRBJ2-1, with 12 bases aligning to TRBD2. The germline gives CDR1 MGHRA, CDR2 YSYEKL. After removal of 3 bases from V and 9 bases from J, the junction contained 9 bases not matched to a gene. The CDR3 runs to 16 residues. This CDR3 is CASSHRLAGEGIEQFF. As DNA, the CDR3 is TGCGCCAGCAGCCACCGACTAGCGGGAGAAGGAATTGAGCAGTTCTTC.

This clone was detected once. This chain links TRBV3-1 (or the pseudogene TRBV3-2) with TRBJ1-5, with TRBD1 as a possible D gene (5 bases). This CDR3 has 13 residues. The V end lost 2 bases, the J end lost 5 bases, and 7 bases lay between the germline ends. Germline values: CDR1 LGHDT, CDR2 YNNKEL (reference sequence). Here the CDR3 reads CASSQWGDQPQHF. The CDR3 region has the DNA TGTGCCAGCAGCCAATGGGGGGATCAGCCCCAGCATTTT.

This clone was detected only a few times. The chain links TRBV28 to TRBJ1-1, with D possibly being TRBD1 (6 bases). The length of the CDR3 is 13 residues. V was cut by 4 bases and J by 1 base, with 7 bases left in between. Per the germline V gene, CDR1 is MDHEN and CDR2 is SYDVKM. In DNA form, the CDR3 reads TGTGCCAGCAGTTCGGGACAGAACACTGAAGCTTTCTTT. It yields the protein CASSSGQNTEAFF.

The chain couples TRBV18 to TRBJ1-3; 9 nucleotides line up with TRBD1. Germline CDR1 is KGHSH and CDR2 is LQKENI. The CDR3 covers 17 residues. The V gene end was trimmed by 3 bases and the J gene end by 4 bases; junction bases not matched to a gene: 10. In DNA, the CDR3 is TGTGCCAGCTCACCTGCAGCCGGGACAGGGTCAGGAAACACCATATATTTT. It encodes CASSPAAGTGSGNTIYF.

The rearrangement links TRBV7-9 to TRBJ2-5; 7 bases align to TRBD2. CDR1 and CDR2 from the germline V gene are SEHNR and FQNEAQ (reference sequence). V shed 6 bases, J shed 3 bases, and the junction held 4 bases outside the gene matches. The CDR3 contains 13 residues. CDR3 bases: TGTGCCAGCAGTTGGGGAGGGGAAGAGACCCAGTACTTC. It is translated as CASSWGGEETQYF.

This chain connects TRBV4-1 to TRBJ2-5; D might be TRBD1 (6 bases). V gave up 8 bases and J gave up 7 bases, with 17 bases separating them. The CDR3 has 13 amino acids. CDR1 MGHRA and CDR2 YSYEKL come from the germline V gene. This CDR3 reads CASSKGDTGTQYF. In nucleotides, the CDR3 is TGCGCCAGCTCCAAAGGGGACACAGGGACCCAGTACTTC.

The rearrangement uses TRBV6-5 and TRBJ2-1; 11 nucleotides match TRBD1. The CDR3 is 15 residues long. V lost 4 bases to trimming and J lost 8 bases; unmatched junction nucleotides: 7. Germline V lookup: CDR1 MNHEY, CDR2 SVGAGI. In DNA, the CDR3 is TGTGCCAGCAGTTCCGGACAGGGGGCAGTCTATGAGCAGTTCTTC. The encoded protein is CASSSGQGAVYEQFF.

The chain uses TRBV11-2 and TRBJ1-6, with D uncertain. Germline values: CDR1 SGHAT, CDR2 FQNNGV. This CDR3 region has 15 residues. With 1 base removed from V and 3 bases from J, the gap between germline ends came to 7 bases. The CDR3 loop reads CASSLATSYNSPLHF. CDR3 in DNA: TGTGCCAGCAGCTTAGCCACAAGCTATAATTCACCCCTCCACTTT.

The CDR3 spells CASSRWGGSSYNEQFF. The CDR3 region has the DNA TGTGCCAGCAGCCGGTGGGGGGGAAGCTCCTACAATGAGCAGTTCTTC. This sequence joins TRBV3-1 (or the pseudogene TRBV3-2) and TRBJ2-1, with 7 bases that match TRBD2. Trimming took 4 bases from V and 0 from J; bases not matched to a gene: 6. Germline V gene lookup returns CDR1 LGHDT and CDR2 YNNKEL (reference sequence). The CDR3 contains 16 residues.

This chain connects TRBV6-2 or TRBV6-3 to TRBJ1-2, with D unclear. Germline V lookup: CDR1 MNHEY, CDR2 SVGEGT. The CDR3 consists of 12 residues. V was pared by 2 bases and J by 7 bases, with 8 bases between. This CDR3 reads CASSYALVGYTF. DNA for the CDR3: TGTGCCAGCAGTTACGCCCTCGTTGGCTACACCTTC.

This chain links TRBV7-8 with TRBJ1-1; TRBD1 matches 8 bases. In germline, CDR1 is SGHVS, CDR2 FQNEAQ. The CDR3 extends over 13 amino acids. V trimming: 3 bases; J trimming: 4 bases; junction bases outside the gene matches: 1. CDR3 residues: CASSFDRGTEAFF. The CDR3 nucleotides read TGTGCCAGCAGCTTCGACAGGGGCACTGAAGCTTTCTTT.

This chain connects TRBV5-1 to TRBJ2-7, with D perhaps given as TRBD1 or TRBD2 (5 bases each). Trimming cost V 4 bases and J 4 bases, with 9 bases left between them. Germline loops: CDR1 SGHRS, CDR2 YFSETQ. The CDR3 extends over 12 amino acids. The CDR3 DNA reads as TGCGCCAGCAGCCGGGGCCCTTACGAGCAGTACTTC. Its translation is CASSRGPYEQYF.

This clone was observed a few times. The chain couples TRBV3-1 (or the pseudogene TRBV3-2) to TRBJ2-7; D not certain. The germline gives CDR1 LGHDT, CDR2 YNNKEL (reference sequence). The V gene lost 0 bases and the J gene lost 6 bases, with 3 bases spanning the gap. There are 11 residues in the CDR3. This chain's CDR3 is CASSQEAEQYF. The CDR3 DNA follows: TGTGCCAGCAGCCAAGAGGCCGAGCAGTACTTC.

The chain is built from TRBV7-2 and TRBJ1-3; D is unclear. Germline V gene data show CDR1 as SGHTA and CDR2 as FQGNSA. The length of the CDR3 is 15 residues. Trimming cost V 2 bases and J 0 bases, with 8 bases left between them. For the CDR3, the DNA is TGTGCCAGCAGCTTAAGTCATAACTCTGGAAACACCATATATTTT. Its protein is CASSLSHNSGNTIYF.

This chain connects TRBV28 to TRBJ2-2; D unresolved. Trimming removed 10 bases from V and 5 bases from J, with 14 bases in between. The V gene's germline CDR1 is MDHEN and CDR2 SYDVKM. CDR3 length: 13 amino acids. The CDR3: CAISRRVTGELFF. The DNA of the CDR3 is TGTGCCATCTCAAGACGGGTTACCGGGGAGCTGTTTTTT.

This clone is labeled as medium-sized. The chain recombines TRBV7-9 with TRBJ2-3; perhaps TRBD1 as D (6 bases). V shed 6 bases and J shed 0 bases, with 16 bases lying between them. In germline, CDR1 is SEHNR, CDR2 FQNEAQ (reference sequence). The CDR3 is 16 residues long. The CDR3 reads CASSPTGTLSTDTQYF. DNA for the CDR3: TGTGCCAGCAGTCCTACAGGGACGCTAAGCACAGATACGCAGTATTTT.

The chain joins TRBV6-5 to TRBJ1-3; tentatively, D is TRBD1 (5 bases). Germline V gene sequence: CDR1 MNHEY, CDR2 SVGAGI. V lost 2 bases and J 9 bases, leaving 17 bases between the germline ends. This CDR3 region has 15 residues. CDR3 nucleotides: TGTGCCAGCAGTTACATAGCGGGGGACCGCGGCACCATATATTTT. Translation: CASSYIAGDRGTIYF.

The gene calls are TRBV5-8 and TRBJ2-6; D is unresolved. Trimming took off 0 bases at V and 0 bases at J, with 10 bases between the two ends. This CDR3 contains 17 residues. Germline CDR1 and CDR2: SGHTS and YDEGEE. The CDR3 DNA follows: TGTGCCAGCAGCTTGGGTCTCAGTATCTCTGGGGCCAACGTCCTGACTTTC. Its protein is CASSLGLSISGANVLTF. The full variable domain, with the rest looked up from reference TRBV5-8 and TRBJ2-6, is EAGVTQSPTHLIKTRGQQATLRCSPISGHTSVYWYQQALGLGLQFLLWYDEGEERNRGNFPPRFSGRQFPNYSSELNVNALELEDSALYLCASSLGLSISGANVLTFGAGSRLTVL.

The chain recombines TRBV4-1 with TRBJ1-5, with D uncertain. V lost 1 base and J lost 4, with 5 bases in between. CDR3 length equals 13 residues. The germline gives CDR1 MGHRA, CDR2 YSYEKL. CDR3 nucleotides: TGCGCCAGCAGCCAAGCAACTAATCAGCCCCAGCATTTT. Translated: CASSQATNQPQHF.

This clone was seen only a few times. The gene calls are TRBV19 and TRBJ1-3; D possibly corresponds to TRBD1 (5 bases). Germline lookup yields CDR1 LNHDA and CDR2 SQIVND (reference sequence). The CDR3 covers 13 residues. Between the trimmed V and J ends, which lost 3 bases and 9 bases, there was a span of 12 bases. CDR3 in amino acids: CASSIRDARTIYF. The CDR3 region has the DNA TGTGCCAGTAGTATCCGGGACGCACGCACCATATATTTT.

The chain couples TRBV12-3 or TRBV12-4 to TRBJ1-5; tentative D call: TRBD1 (6 bases). V was trimmed by 5 bases and J by 4 bases, leaving 9 bases between them. This CDR3 has 13 amino acids. In DNA form, the CDR3 reads TGTGCCAGCAGTCTTACAGGGAATCAGCCCCAGCATTTT. Its protein is CASSLTGNQPQHF.

The rearrangement uses TRBV27 and TRBJ1-2; the D is unclear. V was cut by 0 bases and J by 4 bases, with 9 bases left in between. The CDR3 runs to 14 residues. Germline V gives CDR1 MNHEY, CDR2 SMNVEV (reference sequence). The CDR3 bases are TGTGCCAGCAGTTTATCGCCCGGCAGCTATGGCTACACCTTC. The encoded protein is CASSLSPGSYGYTF.